This T cell receptor (beta chain) originates from a study of OX40 agonist ivuxolimab in advanced cancers. The data were produced by immunoSEQ multiplex PCR, yet TCRdb's version contains in-frame clones alone and is incomplete. The repertoire includes approximately 90,000 clones, about 90% of them detected once, and 1.5% to 2% sits in the top ten. This receptor was obtained from an adult with an advanced solid tumor such as melanoma, head and neck, liver or kidney cancer. The sample here was CD4+ or CD8+ T cells sorted from blood, taken in a trial of the OX40 agonist ivuxolimab.

CDR3 amino acids: CASSLALYDPQPQHF. CDR3 bases: TGTGCCAGCAGCTTAGCTCTATACGATCCTCAGCCCCAGCATTTT. The chain carries TRBV7-8 and TRBJ1-5, with D hard to call. Germline V gene data show CDR1 as SGHVS and CDR2 as FQNEAQ. The CDR3 spans 15 residues. Trimming removed 0 bases at V and 6 bases at J, with 12 bases between.